This T cell receptor beta chain is drawn from a study of T cells in Graves' hyperthyroidism and ophthalmopathy. About the study: Staff took peripheral blood when the initial diagnosis was made, before any treatment began. Study conclusions and caveats: Separating ophthalmopathy from stable hyperthyroidism was achieved by a 13 V-J model. Most expanded thyroid clonotypes above 0.001 also appeared in blood.

TCR beta CDR3 sequences were amplified from RNA transcripts. The HTBI primer set drove a first-round RT-PCR of the TCR CDR3. TCRdb reprocessed the multiplex PCR reads with MiXCR, giving one entry per CDR3 protein. Here the sample spans over 700,000 distinct CDR3 sequences, roughly a third being singletons. Investigators excluded patients with uncontrolled infection, other autoimmune disease, pregnancy or lactation. The CDR3 extends over 14 amino acids. Germline V lookup: CDR1 MNHNS, CDR2 SASEGT. V lost 8 bases and J lost 5; bases outside the gene matches: 8. A remark on this clonotype: Its antigen is still unknown.

V gene TRBV6-1 combines with J gene TRBJ1-5; 8 nucleotides agree with TRBD1. Sequences were obtained from blood. This TCR was recovered from a woman between 40 and 55 years old with Graves' hyperthyroidism. The DNA for the CDR3 is TGTGCCAGCTCACCGCAGGGGGCTGATCAGCCCCAGCATTTT. As protein: CASSPQGADQPQHF.